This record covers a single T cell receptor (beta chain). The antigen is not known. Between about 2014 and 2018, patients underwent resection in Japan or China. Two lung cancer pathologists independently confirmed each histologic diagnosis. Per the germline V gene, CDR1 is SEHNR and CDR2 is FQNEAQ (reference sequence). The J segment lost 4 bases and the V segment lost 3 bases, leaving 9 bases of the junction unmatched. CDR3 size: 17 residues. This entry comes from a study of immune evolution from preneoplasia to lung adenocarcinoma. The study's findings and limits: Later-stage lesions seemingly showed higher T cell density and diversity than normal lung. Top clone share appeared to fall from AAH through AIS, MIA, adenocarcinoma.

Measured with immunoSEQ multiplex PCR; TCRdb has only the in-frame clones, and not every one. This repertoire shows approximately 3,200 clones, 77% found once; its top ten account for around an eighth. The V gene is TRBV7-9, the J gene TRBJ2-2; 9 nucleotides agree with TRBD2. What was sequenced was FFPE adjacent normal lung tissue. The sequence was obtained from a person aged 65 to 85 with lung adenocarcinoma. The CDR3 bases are TGTGCCAGCAGCTTGGGTCTTAGCGGGAGAGGCACCGGGGAGCTGTTTTTT. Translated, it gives CASSLGLSGRGTGELFF.